This entry lists 5 T cell receptor beta chains sequenced from one sample in a study of early T cells in non-severe SARS-CoV-2 infection. TCRdb recomputed calls from the 5' RACE reads with MiXCR, one row per CDR3 protein. The repertoire holds fewer than 50,000 distinct CDR3 sequences, with approximately 4% as singletons. Sequences were obtained from whole blood. The receptors derive from an adult who was a healthcare worker with PCR-confirmed SARS-CoV-2 infection or an uninfected control (not recorded which).

This clonotype has ten or more counts. V gene TRBV11-2 combines with J gene TRBJ2-7, with 7 bases aligning to TRBD2. The CDR3 length is 16 residues. V lost 4 bases to trimming and J lost 0 bases; unmatched junction nucleotides: 9. Germline loops: CDR1 SGHAT, CDR2 FQNNGV. The CDR3 reads CASSSGGGTYSYEQYF. The CDR3 nucleotides read TGTGCCAGCAGCTCGGGGGGAGGGACGTACTCCTACGAGCAGTACTTC.

This clonotype was seen repeatedly, ten times or more. J is TRBJ2-3 and V is TRBV5-4, with a possible D match to TRBD2 (7 bases). Germline V gene data show CDR1 as SGHNT and CDR2 as YYREEE (reference sequence). CDR3 size: 16 residues. The V end was cut by 4 bases, the J end by 5 bases, with 20 bases between. The DNA for the CDR3 is TGTGCCAGCAGCCTGAACCGGGGGGCAGAGGGAGATACGCAGTATTTT. As protein: CASSLNRGAEGDTQYF.

There are many counts of this clonotype. The chain carries TRBV28 and TRBJ2-7; 8 bases are a match to TRBD1. This CDR3 has 16 amino acids. V dropped 3 bases and J dropped 5; count of bases not matched to a gene: 12. The V gene's germline CDR1 is MDHEN and CDR2 SYDVKM. Here the CDR3 DNA reads TGTGCCAGCAGTTTGCCGACAGGGGCCACGGGACACGAGCAGTACTTC. It encodes CASSLPTGATGHEQYF.

This clonotype has a count of ten or more. The chain links TRBV13 to TRBJ2-7; 9 bases map to TRBD2. The CDR3 sequence is 17 residues long. Germline V gene data show CDR1 as PRHDT and CDR2 as FYEKMQ (reference sequence). Germline trimming cut 5 bases from V and 2 bases from J; bases unmatched to any gene: 13. CDR3 in amino acids: CASSHRRGLAGAYEQYF. In DNA form, the CDR3 reads TGTGCCAGCAGCCACCGCCGGGGGTTAGCGGGGGCCTACGAGCAGTACTTC.

This clonotype appeared a few times. The chain is built from TRBV5-1 and TRBJ1-1; tentative D call: TRBD1 (5 bases). The CDR3 length is 14 residues. Trimming took 2 bases from V and 2 from J, leaving 10 bases between them. In germline, CDR1 is SGHRS, CDR2 YFSETQ. The CDR3: CASSLSGTNTEAFF. CDR3 sequence (DNA): TGCGCCAGCAGCTTATCCGGGACCAACACTGAAGCTTTCTTT. The full variable domain, in which reference TRBV5-1 and TRBJ1-1 provide the parts outside the CDR3, is KAGVTQTPRYLIKTRGQQVTLSCSPISGHRSVSWYQQTPGQGLQFLFEYFSETQRNKGNFPGRFSGRQFSNSRSEMNVSTLELGDSALYLCASSLSGTNTEAFFGQGTRLTVV.